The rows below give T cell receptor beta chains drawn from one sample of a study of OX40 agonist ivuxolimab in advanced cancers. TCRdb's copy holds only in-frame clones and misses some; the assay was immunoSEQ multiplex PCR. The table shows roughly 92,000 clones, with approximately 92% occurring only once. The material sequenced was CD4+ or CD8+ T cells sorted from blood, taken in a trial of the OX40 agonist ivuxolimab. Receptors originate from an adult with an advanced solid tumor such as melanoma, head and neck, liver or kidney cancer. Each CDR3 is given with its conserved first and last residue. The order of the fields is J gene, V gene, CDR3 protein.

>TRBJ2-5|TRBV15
CATSRPTSGRYQETQYF
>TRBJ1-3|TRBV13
CASSSETGSGNTIYF
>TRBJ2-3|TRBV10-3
CAISESQGADTQYF
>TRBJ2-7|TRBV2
CASSVLDSYEQYF
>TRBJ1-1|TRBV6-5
CASSWTGGNTEAFF
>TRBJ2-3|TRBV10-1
CASSELGQGEEDTQYF
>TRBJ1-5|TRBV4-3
CASSQGWGTGGNQPQHF
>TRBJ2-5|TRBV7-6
CASSLWDRGLQETQYF
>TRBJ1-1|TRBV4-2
CASSQETEAFF
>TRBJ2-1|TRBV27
CASAVGGIPYNEQFF
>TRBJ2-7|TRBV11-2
CASSLARDYEQYF
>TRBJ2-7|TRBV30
CAWSVGRGYEQYF
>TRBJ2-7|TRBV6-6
CASSGLTGEQYF
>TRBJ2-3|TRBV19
CASSQGGSSTDTQYF
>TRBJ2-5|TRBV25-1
CASSEYQGGVRETQYF
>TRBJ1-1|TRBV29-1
CSASTGMATEAFF
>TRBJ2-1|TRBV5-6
CASSFAREGPYNEQFF
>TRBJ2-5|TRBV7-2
CASSPRTSGGRETQYF
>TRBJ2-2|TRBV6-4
CASSDWANTGELFF
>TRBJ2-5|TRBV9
CASSPGGAGPQETQYF
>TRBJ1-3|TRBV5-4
CASSWGSDTIYF
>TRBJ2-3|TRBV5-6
CASSLLAGGSGLADTQYF
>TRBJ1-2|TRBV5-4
CASSLGGAYTF
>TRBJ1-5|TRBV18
CASSPRGQEYSNQPQHF
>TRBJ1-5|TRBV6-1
CASSSKNQPQHF
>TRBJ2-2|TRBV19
CASSIDGGPTGELFF
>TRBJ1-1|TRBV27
CASSFRGIRAEAFF
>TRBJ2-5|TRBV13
CASSLVMRGLERETQYF
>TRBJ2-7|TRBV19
CASSIGTASYEQYF
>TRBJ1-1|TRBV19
CASSMSGTGGSGTEAFF
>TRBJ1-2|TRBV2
CAAVAGFGGYTF
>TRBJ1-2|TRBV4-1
CASSQEQGWGYTF
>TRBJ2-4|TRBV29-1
CSVEALGQLAKNIQYF
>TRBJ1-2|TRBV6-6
CASSPLAGEVGYTF
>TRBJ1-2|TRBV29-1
CSAEEENNGNGYTF
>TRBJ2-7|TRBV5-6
CASSLGIYEQYF
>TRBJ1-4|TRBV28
CASTMTGLNEKLFF
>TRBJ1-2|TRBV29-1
CSAESTGTYGYTF
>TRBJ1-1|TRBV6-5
CASSYWEGDTEAFF
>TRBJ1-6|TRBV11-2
CASSLPGGKGNLQDF
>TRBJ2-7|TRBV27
CASSSGTGPYEQYF
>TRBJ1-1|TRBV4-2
CASSQDFPGGDTEAFF
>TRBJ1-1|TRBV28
CASRPGGTEAFF
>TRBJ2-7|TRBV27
CASSSQTGTDYEQYF
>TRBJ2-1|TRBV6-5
CASSGGNEQFF
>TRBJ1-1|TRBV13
CASSLTVNTEAFF